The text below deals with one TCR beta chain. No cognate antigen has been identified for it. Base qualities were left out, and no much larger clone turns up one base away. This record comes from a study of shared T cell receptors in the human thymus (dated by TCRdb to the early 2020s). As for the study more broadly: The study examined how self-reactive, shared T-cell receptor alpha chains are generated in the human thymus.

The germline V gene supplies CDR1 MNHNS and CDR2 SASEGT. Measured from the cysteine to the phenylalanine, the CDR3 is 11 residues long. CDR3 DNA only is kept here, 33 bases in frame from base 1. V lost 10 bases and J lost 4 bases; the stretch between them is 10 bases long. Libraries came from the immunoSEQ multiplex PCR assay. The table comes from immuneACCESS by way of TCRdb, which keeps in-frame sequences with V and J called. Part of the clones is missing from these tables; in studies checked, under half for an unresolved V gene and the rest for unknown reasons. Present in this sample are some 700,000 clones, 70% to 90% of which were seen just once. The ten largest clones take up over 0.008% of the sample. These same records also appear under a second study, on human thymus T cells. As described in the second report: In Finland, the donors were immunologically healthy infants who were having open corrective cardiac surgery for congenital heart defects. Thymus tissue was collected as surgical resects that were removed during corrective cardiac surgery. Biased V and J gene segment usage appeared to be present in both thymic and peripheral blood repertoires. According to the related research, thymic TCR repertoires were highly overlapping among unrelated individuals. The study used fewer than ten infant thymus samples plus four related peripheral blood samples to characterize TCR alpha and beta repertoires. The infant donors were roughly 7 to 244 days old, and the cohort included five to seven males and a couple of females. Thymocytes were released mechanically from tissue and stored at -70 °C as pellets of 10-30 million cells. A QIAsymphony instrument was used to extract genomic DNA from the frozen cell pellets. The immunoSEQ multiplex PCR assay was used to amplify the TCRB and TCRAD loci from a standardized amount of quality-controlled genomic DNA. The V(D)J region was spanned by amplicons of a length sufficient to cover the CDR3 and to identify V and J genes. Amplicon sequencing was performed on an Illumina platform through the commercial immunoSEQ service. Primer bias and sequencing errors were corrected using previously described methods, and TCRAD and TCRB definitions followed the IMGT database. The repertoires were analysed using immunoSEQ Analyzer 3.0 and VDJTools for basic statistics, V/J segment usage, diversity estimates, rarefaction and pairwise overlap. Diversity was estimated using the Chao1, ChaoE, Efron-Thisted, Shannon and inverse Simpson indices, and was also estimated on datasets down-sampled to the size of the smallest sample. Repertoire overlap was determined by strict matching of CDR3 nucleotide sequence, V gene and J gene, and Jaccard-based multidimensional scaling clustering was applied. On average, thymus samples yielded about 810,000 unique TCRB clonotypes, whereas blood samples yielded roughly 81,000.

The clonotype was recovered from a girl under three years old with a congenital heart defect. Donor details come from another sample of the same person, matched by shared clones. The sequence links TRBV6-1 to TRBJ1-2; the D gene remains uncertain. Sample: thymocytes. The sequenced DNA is TGTGCCACCCTAGGATCCTATGGCTACACCTTC. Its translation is CATLGSYGYTF.